A selection of T cell receptor beta chains follows, all from one sample in a study of breast tumors, draining lymph nodes, adjacent tissues. TCRdb re-called the multiplex PCR reads through MiXCR, storing one row per CDR3 protein. The table has about 270,000 distinct CDR3 sequences, more than 30% seen once. The sequenced sample was axillary lymph node tissue. All receptors come from a female donor with breast cancer. Some clones in this sample may be carry-over from other donors' samples. The CDR3 runs from the conserved cysteine through the conserved F or W. Each record gives: J gene, V gene, clone size, CDR3 protein. The size of a clone is reported for some rows only, either as once, few or many, or as a class for expanded clones.

TRBJ2-5 | TRBV5-1 | few | CASAQGTAGNRETQYF
TRBJ1-1 | TRBV10-3 | few | CAISGGDTEAFF
TRBJ1-1 | TRBV24-1 | . | CATSDSTVGYFF
TRBJ1-2 | TRBV6-5 | few | CASSYSSFRAGGYTF
TRBJ1-5 | TRBV2 | many | CASRGTVSNQPQHF
TRBJ1-5 | TRBV7-3 | . | CASRNNQPQHF
TRBJ2-7 | TRBV28 | few | CASSHLLRVEQYF
TRBJ2-1 | TRBV11-3 | many | CASSLVLTGSSYNEQFF
TRBJ1-6 | TRBV18 | many | CASSQGQGSPLHF
TRBJ1-4 | TRBV2 | . | CASSVPSGQAPNEKLFF
TRBJ2-7 | TRBV5-1 | many | CASSLAGIVAGISYEQYF
TRBJ2-1 | TRBV27 | . | CASSLSGSWQSF
TRBJ2-1 | TRBV30 | few | CAWSYKGEQFF
TRBJ2-1 | TRBV6-6 | many | CASSYPERSMGDNEQFF
TRBJ2-5 | TRBV2 | . | CASSEAAGVF
TRBJ2-5 | TRBV5-6 | many | CASSLVLGSETQYF
TRBJ2-7 | TRBV20-1 | once | CSAIAGPTYEQYF
TRBJ2-3 | TRBV7-6 | many | CASSFSVRELGDTQYF
TRBJ2-3 | TRBV5-6 | many | CASSLVLAGRGTQYF
TRBJ2-5 | TRBV2 | many | CASGTDPEVQETQYF
TRBJ1-5 | TRBV14 | many | CASSLGQFQPQHF
TRBJ2-5 | TRBV19 | many | CASSIGGSYWETQYF
TRBJ1-2 | TRBV10-3 | many | CAIRGNENGYTF
TRBJ2-3 | TRBV18 | few | CASSPPAGGPHTQYF
TRBJ2-3 | TRBV28 | few | CASAEVRSTDTQYF